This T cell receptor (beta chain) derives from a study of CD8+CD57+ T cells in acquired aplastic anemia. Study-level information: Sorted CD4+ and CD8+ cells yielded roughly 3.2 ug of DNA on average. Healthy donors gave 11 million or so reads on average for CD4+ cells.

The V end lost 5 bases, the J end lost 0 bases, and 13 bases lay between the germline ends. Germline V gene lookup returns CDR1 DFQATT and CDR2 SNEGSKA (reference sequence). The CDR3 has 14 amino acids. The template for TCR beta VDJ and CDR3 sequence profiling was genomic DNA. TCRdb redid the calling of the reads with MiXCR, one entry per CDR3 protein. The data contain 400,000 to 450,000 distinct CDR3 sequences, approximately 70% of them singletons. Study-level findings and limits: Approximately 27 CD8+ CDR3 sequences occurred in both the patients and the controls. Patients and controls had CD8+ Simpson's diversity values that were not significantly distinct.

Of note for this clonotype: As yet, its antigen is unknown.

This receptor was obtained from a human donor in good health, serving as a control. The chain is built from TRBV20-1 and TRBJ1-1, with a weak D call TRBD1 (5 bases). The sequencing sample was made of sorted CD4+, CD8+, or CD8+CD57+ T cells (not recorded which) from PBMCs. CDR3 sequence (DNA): TGCAGTGCTGTACGGGGACTCATGAACACTGAAGCTTTCTTT. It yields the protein CSAVRGLMNTEAFF.